A single sample gave rise to the 26 T cell receptor beta chains below, sequenced in a study of Tregs in tolerant kidney transplant recipients. Profiling relied on immunoSEQ multiplex PCR, and the TCRdb table lists in-frame clones only, not all of them. The data show roughly 80,000 clones, approximately 90% seen once. Sequencing used Tregs from blood, obtained before the transplant. The receptors were sampled from a human donor who received a combined kidney and bone marrow transplant.

Concerning this clone: Sequence at one end of the junction differs from germline and may be a read error. The chain couples TRBV7-2 to TRBJ2-5; 12 positions match TRBD2. From germline, CDR1 is SGHTA and CDR2 FQGNSA. CDR3 length: 13 amino acids. The CDR3: CCSASGRAGEQYF. The CDR3 nucleotides are TGCTGCTCGGCTAGCGGGAGGGCCGGTGAGCAGTACTTC.

This clone was seen a handful of times. The rearrangement joins TRBV19 to TRBJ1-4; 9 positions agree with TRBD1. V dropped 3 bases and J dropped 5; count of bases not matched to a gene: 7. CDR1 and CDR2 from the germline V gene are LNHDA and SQIVND (reference sequence). The CDR3 loop spans 16 amino acids. CDR3 residues: CASSMPGQGGNEKLFF. CDR3 nucleotides: TGTGCCAGTAGTATGCCGGGACAGGGAGGGAATGAAAAACTGTTTTTT.

The chain carries TRBV5-6 and TRBJ1-3; no reliable D call. CDR3 length: 14 amino acids. V was clipped by 4 bases and J by 0 bases, with 8 bases between them. Germline V gives CDR1 SGHDT, CDR2 YYEEEE. The CDR3: CASSRQDSGNTIYF. Written as DNA, the CDR3 is TGTGCCAGCAGCAGGCAGGACTCTGGAAACACCATATATTTT.

The V call is TRBV9, the J call TRBJ2-1; D is possibly TRBD1 or TRBD2 (5 bases each). The CDR3 loop spans 14 amino acids. From germline, CDR1 is SGDLS and CDR2 YYNGEE. V lost 6 bases and J 5 bases, leaving 15 bases between the germline ends. CDR3 in amino acids: CASTPTGANNEQFF. The DNA of the CDR3 is TGTGCCAGCACCCCGACCGGGGCCAACAATGAGCAGTTCTTC.

The CDR3 here is CASRIEKGGAGQYF. CDR3 coding DNA: TGTGCCAGCAGGATTGAGAAGGGGGGCGCGGGGCAGTACTTC. The V call is TRBV2, the J call TRBJ2-7, with D perhaps being TRBD1 or TRBD2 (6 bases each). The CDR3 loop spans 14 amino acids. V lost 6 bases to trimming and J lost 9 bases, with 21 bases between them. CDR1 and CDR2 (germline): SNHLY, FYNNEI.

V and J are TRBV28 and TRBJ1-4; 8 bases are a match to TRBD1. CDR3 length equals 15 residues. After removal of 4 bases from V and 4 bases from J, the junction contained 5 bases not matched to a gene. From germline, CDR1 is MDHEN and CDR2 SYDVKM. The CDR3 spells CASSSRDRYNEKLFF. CDR3 nucleotide sequence: TGTGCCAGCAGTTCCCGGGACAGGTATAATGAAAAACTGTTTTTT.

The J gene is TRBJ2-7, the V gene TRBV6-1; 10 bases align to TRBD2. With V trimmed by 3 bases and J by 2 bases, 7 bases remained unmatched. CDR1 MNHNS and CDR2 SASEGT come from the germline V gene. The CDR3 spans 16 residues. CDR3 in DNA: TGTGCCAGCAGTGACCTAGCGGGAGTAAATACCTACGAGCAGTACTTC. Its protein product is CASSDLAGVNTYEQYF.

This chain connects TRBV4-3 to TRBJ1-6; TRBD1 aligns across 10 bases. The CDR3 totals 16 residues. Germline V gene lookup returns CDR1 LGHNA and CDR2 YSLEER. V lost 0 bases, J lost 8 bases, and 4 bases stayed unmatched. The CDR3 region is CASSQEGGTGDSPLHF. The CDR3 DNA is TGCGCCAGCAGCCAAGAAGGAGGGACAGGGGATTCACCCCTCCACTTT.

A few counts support this clone. The chain joins TRBV6-1 to TRBJ1-5, with D hard to call. V lost 4 bases and J lost 7, with 14 bases in between. Germline assignment: CDR1 MNHNS and CDR2 SASEGT. This CDR3 contains 14 residues. The CDR3, as DNA: TGTGCCAGCAGTGCGGGCCCAGCAGGACAGCCCCAGCATTTT. Residues: CASSAGPAGQPQHF.

V and J are TRBV11-3 and TRBJ2-2; D call uncertain. CDR1 SGHNT and CDR2 YENEEA come from the germline V gene. The V and J ends lost 3 bases and 6 bases respectively, with 8 bases between them. The CDR3 consists of 13 residues. The CDR3 region is CASSFSAPGELFF. CDR3 sequence (DNA): TGTGCCAGCAGCTTCTCGGCCCCCGGGGAGCTGTTTTTT. Full variable domain (outside the CDR3, taken from reference TRBV11-3 and TRBJ2-2): EAGVVQSPRYKIIEKKQPVAFWCNPISGHNTLYWYLQNLGQGPELLIRYENEEAVDDSQLPKDRFSAERLKGVDSTLKIQPAELGDSAVYLCASSFSAPGELFFGEGSRLTVL.

The chain uses TRBV2 and TRBJ1-1; tentative D call: TRBD1 (6 bases). Germline V gene sequence: CDR1 SNHLY, CDR2 FYNNEI. V dropped 5 bases and J dropped 0 bases, with 13 bases sitting between them. This CDR3 is 15 amino acids long. CDR3 in DNA: TGTGCCAGCAGTTCCCTACAGGGCGTGAACACTGAAGCTTTCTTT. Translation: CASSSLQGVNTEAFF.

The chain links TRBV5-1 to TRBJ1-1; maybe TRBD1 (6 bases). V was cut by 4 bases and J by 2 bases, with 12 bases left in between. The germline CDR1 and CDR2 sequences are SGHRS and YFSETQ. The CDR3 spans 14 residues. The CDR3 region is CASSIGTRNTEAFF. The CDR3 nucleotides read TGCGCCAGCAGCATCGGGACACGTAACACTGAAGCTTTCTTT. Using reference TRBV5-1 and TRBJ1-1 for the parts outside the CDR3, the full variable domain is KAGVTQTPRYLIKTRGQQVTLSCSPISGHRSVSWYQQTPGQGLQFLFEYFSETQRNKGNFPGRFSGRQFSNSRSEMNVSTLELGDSALYLCASSIGTRNTEAFFGQGTRLTVV.

This clone was observed once. This rearrangement joins TRBV19 to TRBJ2-5; 7 nucleotides align to TRBD1. There are 14 residues in the CDR3. CDR1 and CDR2 from the germline V gene are LNHDA and SQIVND (reference sequence). V trimming: 6 bases; J trimming: 7 bases; junction bases outside the gene matches: 11. CDR3 DNA sequence: TGTGCCAGTAGGGACACCGGGACAGCGGCGACCCAGTACTTC. Translated: CASRDTGTAATQYF.

The rearrangement joins TRBV6-1 to TRBJ1-5, with D possibly matching TRBD1 (6 bases). The CDR3 is made up of 14 amino acids. V dropped 7 bases and J dropped 9 bases, with 19 bases sitting between them. Looked up from germline, CDR1 is MNHNS and CDR2 is SASEGT. DNA for the CDR3: TGTGCCAGCACCTTGGACAAGGGGGTTTTGCCCCAGCATTTT. Its translation: CASTLDKGVLPQHF.

This chain uses TRBV7-8 with TRBJ2-3; no definite D call. Germline CDR1 SGHVS, CDR2 FQNEAQ. There are 12 residues in the CDR3. With 1 base removed from V and 7 bases from J, the gap between germline ends came to 6 bases. The DNA for the CDR3 is TGTGCCAGCAGCTTAGGACTCCATACGCAGTATTTT. It yields the protein CASSLGLHTQYF.

This sequence joins TRBV11-2 and TRBJ2-7; 12 nucleotides agree with TRBD2. Germline loops: CDR1 SGHAT, CDR2 FQNNGV. After removal of 5 bases from V and 2 bases from J, the junction contained 4 bases not matched to a gene. The CDR3 has 15 residues. The CDR3 spells CASSTRTSGTYEQYF. The CDR3 coding sequence is TGTGCCAGCAGCACACGGACTAGCGGGACCTACGAGCAGTACTTC.

This clone turned up a few times. The rearrangement joins TRBV4-3 to TRBJ1-5; D gene uncertain. The germline V and J ends were trimmed by 1 base and 0 bases, with 4 bases remaining between them. This CDR3 contains 14 residues. Germline V gives CDR1 LGHNA, CDR2 YSLEER. The CDR3 nucleotides read TGCGCCAGCAGCCAAGGGCCTAGCAATCAGCCCCAGCATTTT. Translation gives CASSQGPSNQPQHF.

The V call is TRBV25-1, the J call TRBJ2-7; TRBD2 matches 8 bases. V shed 3 bases, J shed 4 bases, and the junction held 11 bases outside the gene matches. The germline CDR1 and CDR2 sequences are MGHDK and SYGVNS. The CDR3 consists of 16 residues. CDR3 DNA: TGTGCCAGCAGTGACCCGGGACTAGGCAGAGTTTACGAGCAGTACTTC. The encoded protein is CASSDPGLGRVYEQYF.

V is TRBV11-2 and J is TRBJ1-4; 12 bases line up with TRBD1. The CDR3 spans 19 residues. Per the germline V gene, CDR1 is SGHAT and CDR2 is FQNNGV. The ends lost 2 bases at V and 0 bases at J; junction bases unmatched: 7. The CDR3 DNA reads TGTGCCAGCAGCTTATCGGGACAGGGGGCGCAGGCAACTAATGAAAAACTGTTTTTT. As protein: CASSLSGQGAQATNEKLFF.

The chain uses TRBV2 and TRBJ1-3; D is uncertain. With 2 bases removed from V and 3 bases from J, the gap between germline ends came to 11 bases. Germline V gene sequence: CDR1 SNHLY, CDR2 FYNNEI. The length of the CDR3 is 15 residues. CDR3 bases: TGTGCCAGCAGTGAATATCGGAATTTTGGAAACACCATATATTTT. Protein: CASSEYRNFGNTIYF.

V and J are TRBV10-3 and TRBJ2-2; the D gene could be TRBD1 or TRBD2 (5 bases each). Germline V gene data show CDR1 as ENHRY and CDR2 as SYGVKD. The V gene lost 10 bases and the J gene lost 5 bases, with 14 bases spanning the gap. This CDR3 comprises 13 residues. The CDR3 sequence is CATEGTSTGELFF. The DNA for the CDR3 is TGTGCCACCGAAGGGACCTCTACCGGGGAGCTGTTTTTT.

This clone was counted a single time. The chain couples TRBV5-1 to TRBJ2-5; 7 nucleotides line up with TRBD2. Near its end, the DNA agrees better with TRBJ2-7, so the J call may be wrong. The CDR3 has 16 amino acids. In germline, CDR1 is SGHRS, CDR2 YFSETQ. CDR3 residues: CASSLGTSSGSYEQYF. Here the CDR3 DNA reads TGCGCCAGCAGCTTGGGGACATCTAGCGGCTCCTACGAGCAGTACTTC.

The chain has TRBV4-3 and TRBJ2-3, with 7 nucleotides matching TRBD2. This CDR3 has 15 residues. Germline CDR1 LGHNA, CDR2 YSLEER. The trim removed 0 bases at V and 0 bases at J, leaving 0 bases unmatched. CDR3 protein: CASSQDSGSTDTQYF. CDR3 nucleotide sequence: TGCGCCAGCAGCCAAGATAGCGGGAGCACAGATACGCAGTATTTT.

The gene calls are TRBV7-2 and TRBJ1-2, with 9 bases that match TRBD1. Germline V lookup: CDR1 SGHTA, CDR2 FQGNSA. The CDR3 contains 17 residues. Unmatched junction bases numbered 8, after V lost 2 bases and J lost 1 base. CDR3 residues: CASSLPSGTGINYGYTF. CDR3 nucleotide sequence: TGTGCCAGCAGCTTACCCTCCGGGACAGGGATTAACTATGGCTACACCTTC.

The rearrangement uses TRBV7-2 and TRBJ1-3; D is uncertain. The CDR3 spans 16 residues. The germline V gene encodes CDR1 SGHTA and CDR2 FQGNSA. V was cut by 5 bases and J by 0 bases, with 14 bases left in between. The CDR3 region has the DNA TGTGCCAGCAGCGTAGAGGGCTCCACCTCTGGAAACACCATATATTTT. Protein: CASSVEGSTSGNTIYF.

The V call is TRBV10-3, the J call TRBJ2-3, with D perhaps TRBD1 or TRBD2 (5 bases each). Trimming took 8 bases from V and 2 from J, leaving 11 bases between them. This CDR3 is built from 13 residues. Germline V lookup: CDR1 ENHRY, CDR2 SYGVKD. The CDR3 sequence is CAIRDLLTDTQYF. The CDR3 region has the DNA TGTGCCATCCGGGACCTACTCACAGATACGCAGTATTTT.